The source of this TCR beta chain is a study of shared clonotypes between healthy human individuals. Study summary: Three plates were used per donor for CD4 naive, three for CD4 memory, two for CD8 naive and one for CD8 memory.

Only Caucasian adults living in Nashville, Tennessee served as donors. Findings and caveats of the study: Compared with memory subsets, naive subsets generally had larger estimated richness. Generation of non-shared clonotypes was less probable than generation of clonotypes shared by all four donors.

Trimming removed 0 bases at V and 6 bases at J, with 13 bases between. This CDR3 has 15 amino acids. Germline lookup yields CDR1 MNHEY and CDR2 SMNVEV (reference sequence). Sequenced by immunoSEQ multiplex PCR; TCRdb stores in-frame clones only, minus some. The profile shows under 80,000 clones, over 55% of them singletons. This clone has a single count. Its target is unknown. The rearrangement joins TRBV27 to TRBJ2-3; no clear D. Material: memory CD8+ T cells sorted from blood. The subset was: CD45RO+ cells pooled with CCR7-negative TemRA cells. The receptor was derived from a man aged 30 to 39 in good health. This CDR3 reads CASSLSTASIDTQYF. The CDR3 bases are TGTGCCAGCAGTTTATCCACTGCTAGTATCGATACGCAGTATTTT.